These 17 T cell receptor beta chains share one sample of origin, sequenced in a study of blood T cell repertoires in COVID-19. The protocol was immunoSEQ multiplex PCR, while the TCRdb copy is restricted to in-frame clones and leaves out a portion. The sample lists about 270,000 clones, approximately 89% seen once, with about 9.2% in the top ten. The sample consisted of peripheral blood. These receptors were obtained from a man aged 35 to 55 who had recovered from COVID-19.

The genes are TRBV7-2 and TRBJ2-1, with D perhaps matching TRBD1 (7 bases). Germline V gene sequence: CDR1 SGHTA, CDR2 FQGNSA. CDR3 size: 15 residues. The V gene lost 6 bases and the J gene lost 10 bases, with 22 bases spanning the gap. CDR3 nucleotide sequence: TGTGCCAGCAGTTCCACGGGGGCAGGGGGTAGGGAGCAGTTCTTC. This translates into CASSSTGAGGREQFF.

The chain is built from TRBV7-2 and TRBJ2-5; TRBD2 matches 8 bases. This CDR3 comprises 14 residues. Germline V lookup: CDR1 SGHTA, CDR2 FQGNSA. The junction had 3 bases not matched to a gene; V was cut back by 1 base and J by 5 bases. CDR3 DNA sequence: TGTGCCAGCAGCTTAGTAGCGGGGATCGAGACCCAGTACTTC. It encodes CASSLVAGIETQYF.

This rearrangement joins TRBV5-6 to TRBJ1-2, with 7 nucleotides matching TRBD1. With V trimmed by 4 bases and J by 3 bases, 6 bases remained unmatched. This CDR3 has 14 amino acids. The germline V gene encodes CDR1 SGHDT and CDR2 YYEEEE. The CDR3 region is CASSPGDSHYGYTF. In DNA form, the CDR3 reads TGTGCCAGCAGCCCGGGGGACAGCCACTATGGCTACACCTTC.

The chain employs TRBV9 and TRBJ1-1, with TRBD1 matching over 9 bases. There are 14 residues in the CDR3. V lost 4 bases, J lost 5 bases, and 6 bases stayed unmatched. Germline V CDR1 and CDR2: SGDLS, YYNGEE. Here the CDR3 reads CASSPGQGGTEAFF. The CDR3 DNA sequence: TGTGCCAGCAGCCCGGGACAGGGTGGAACTGAAGCTTTCTTT.

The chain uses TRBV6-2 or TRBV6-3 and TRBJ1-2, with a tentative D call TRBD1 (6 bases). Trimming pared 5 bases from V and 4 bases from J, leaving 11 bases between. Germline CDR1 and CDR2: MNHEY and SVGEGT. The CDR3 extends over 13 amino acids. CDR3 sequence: CASSGTSGYGYTF. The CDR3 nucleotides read TGTGCCAGCAGTGGGACATCGGGCTATGGCTACACCTTC.

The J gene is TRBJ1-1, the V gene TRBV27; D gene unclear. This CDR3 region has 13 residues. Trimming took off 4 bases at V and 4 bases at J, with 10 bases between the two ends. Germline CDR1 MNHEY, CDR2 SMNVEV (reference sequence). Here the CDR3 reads CASSSGSLTEAFF. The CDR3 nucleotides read TGTGCCAGCAGTTCGGGGTCCCTCACTGAAGCTTTCTTT.

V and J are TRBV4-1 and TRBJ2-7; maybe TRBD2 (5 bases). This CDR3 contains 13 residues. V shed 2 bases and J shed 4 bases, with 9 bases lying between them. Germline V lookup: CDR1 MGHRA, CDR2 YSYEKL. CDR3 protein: CASSQRLAYEQYF. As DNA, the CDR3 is TGCGCCAGCAGCCAACGGCTAGCTTACGAGCAGTACTTC.

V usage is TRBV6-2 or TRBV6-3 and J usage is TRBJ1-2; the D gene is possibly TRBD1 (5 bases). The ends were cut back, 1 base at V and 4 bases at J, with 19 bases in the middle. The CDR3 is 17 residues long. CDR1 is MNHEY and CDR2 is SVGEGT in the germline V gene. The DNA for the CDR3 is TGTGCCAGCAGTTACTACAGGACCGCAACCCAGCTCTATGGCTACACCTTC. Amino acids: CASSYYRTATQLYGYTF.

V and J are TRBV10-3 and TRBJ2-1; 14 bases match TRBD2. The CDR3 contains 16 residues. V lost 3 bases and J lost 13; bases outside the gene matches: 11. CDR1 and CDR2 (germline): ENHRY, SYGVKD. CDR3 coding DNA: TGTGCCATCAGTGATTTTGCGGCGGGACTAGCGGGGGTTCAGTTCTTC. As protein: CAISDFAAGLAGVQFF.

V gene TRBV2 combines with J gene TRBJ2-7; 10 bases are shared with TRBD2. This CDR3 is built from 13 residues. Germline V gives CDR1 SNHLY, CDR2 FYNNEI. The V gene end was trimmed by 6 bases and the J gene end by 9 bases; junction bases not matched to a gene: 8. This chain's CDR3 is CASREREGGGQYF. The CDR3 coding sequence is TGTGCCAGCAGGGAGCGGGAGGGAGGTGGGCAGTACTTC. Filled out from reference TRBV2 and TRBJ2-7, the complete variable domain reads EPEVTQTPSHQVTQMGQEVILRCVPISNHLYFYWYRQILGQKVEFLVSFYNNEISEKSEIFDDQFSVERPDGSNFTLKIRSTKLEDSAMYFCASREREGGGQYFGPGTRLTVT.

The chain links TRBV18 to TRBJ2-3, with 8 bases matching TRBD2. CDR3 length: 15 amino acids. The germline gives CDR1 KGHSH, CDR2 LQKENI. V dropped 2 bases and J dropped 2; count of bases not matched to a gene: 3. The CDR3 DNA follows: TGTGCCAGCTCACCAACGGGGGGGCCCACAGATACGCAGTATTTT. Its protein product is CASSPTGGPTDTQYF.

CDR3 in DNA: TGTGCCAGCAGCTTAAGCGGCGGAATGGCTGAAAAACTGTTTTTT. This translates into CASSLSGGMAEKLFF. The V call is TRBV9, the J call TRBJ1-4; D is undetermined. The V gene's germline CDR1 is SGDLS and CDR2 YYNGEE. CDR3 length: 15 residues. Between the trimmed V and J ends, which lost 4 bases and 7 bases, there was a span of 17 bases. Based on the CDR3 plus reference TRBV9 and TRBJ1-4, the full variable domain is DSGVTQTPKHLITATGQRVTLRCSPRSGDLSVYWYQQSLDQGLQFLIQYYNGEERAKGNILERFSAQQFPDLHSELNLSSLELGDSALYFCASSLSGGMAEKLFFGSGTQLSVL.

The CDR3 here is CASSSRGAFF. CDR3 sequence (DNA): TGTGCCAGCAGCTCCCGGGGGGCTTTCTTT. The chain uses TRBV14 and TRBJ1-1; a possible D gene is TRBD1 (5 bases). With 5 bases removed from V and 11 bases from J, the gap between germline ends came to 9 bases. This CDR3 is built from 10 residues. The germline V gene has CDR1 SGHDN and CDR2 FVKESK. The full variable domain, rest sourced from reference TRBV14 and TRBJ1-1, is EAGVTQFPSHSVIEKGQTVTLRCDPISGHDNLYWYRRVMGKEIKFLLHFVKESKQDESGMPNNRFLAERTGGTYSTLKVQPAELEDSGVYFCASSSRGAFFGQGTRLTVV.

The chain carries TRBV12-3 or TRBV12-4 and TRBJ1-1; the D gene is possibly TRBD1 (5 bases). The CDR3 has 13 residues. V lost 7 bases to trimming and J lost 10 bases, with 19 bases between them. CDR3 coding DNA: TGTGCCAGCAACCGGGCTTCCTCTACAGGAGCTTTCTTT. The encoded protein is CASNRASSTGAFF.

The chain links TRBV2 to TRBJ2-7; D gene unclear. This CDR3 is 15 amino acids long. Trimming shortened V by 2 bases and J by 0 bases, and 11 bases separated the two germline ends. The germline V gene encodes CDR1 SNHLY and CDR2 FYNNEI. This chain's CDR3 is CASSELAVSSYEQYF. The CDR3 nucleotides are TGTGCCAGCAGTGAATTGGCGGTAAGCTCCTACGAGCAGTACTTC.

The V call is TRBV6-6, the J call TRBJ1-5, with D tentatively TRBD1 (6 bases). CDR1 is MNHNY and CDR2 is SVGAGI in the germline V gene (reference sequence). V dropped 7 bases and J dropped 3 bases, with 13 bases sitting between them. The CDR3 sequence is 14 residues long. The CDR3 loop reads CASNWGGHNQPQHF. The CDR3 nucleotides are TGTGCCAGCAACTGGGGGGGACACAATCAGCCCCAGCATTTT.

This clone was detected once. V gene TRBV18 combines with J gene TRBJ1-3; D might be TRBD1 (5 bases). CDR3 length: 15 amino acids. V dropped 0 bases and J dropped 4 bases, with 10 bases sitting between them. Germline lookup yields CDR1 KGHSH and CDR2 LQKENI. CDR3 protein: CASSPPDNPGNTIYF. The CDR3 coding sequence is TGTGCCAGCTCACCACCGGACAATCCGGGAAACACCATATATTTT.